Presented here are 9 T cell receptor beta chains from one specimen sequenced in a study of metastatic and nonmetastatic thyroid tumors (TCRdb year 2020). The method was PCR. The sequencing machine was an Illumina HiSeq 4000. TCRdb reanalyzed the raw reads on its own, using fastp at Q25 for trimming and MiXCR for clone calling, and kept in-frame beta chains. Present in this sample are around 59,000 clones, 16% of which were seen just once. The ten largest make up roughly a tenth of the sample. No patient had received any treatment before thyroid surgery. The specimen sequenced was blood. The receptors were sampled from a male donor with papillary thyroid cancer or a benign thyroid nodule (not recorded which). Some clones in this sample may be carry-over from other donors' samples.

This clone has a handful of counts. One end of the junction does not line up with germline, which may come from a read error. The rearrangement links TRBV6-1 to TRBJ2-7; D perhaps matches TRBD2 (5 bases). Per germline, CDR1 MNHNS and CDR2 SASEGT. This CDR3 is 13 amino acids long. The CDR3 DNA is TGTGCCAACACGGATACCCGAGACTGGGAGCATTACTTC. This encodes CANTDTRDWEHYF.

This clone was seen many times. The chain carries TRBV11-3 and TRBJ2-4; 7 bases map to TRBD2. The CDR3 spans 17 residues. Germline V gene lookup returns CDR1 SGHNT and CDR2 YENEEA. V gave up 1 base and J gave up 8 bases; unmatched junction bases: 14. CDR3 nucleotide sequence: TGTGCCAGCAGCTTAGGACTCCGGGAGGCAAAAGAGGACATTCAGTACTTC. Encoded protein: CASSLGLREAKEDIQYF.

There are many counts of this clone. The rearrangement uses TRBV6-1 and TRBJ2-2; 8 bases are shared with TRBD1. The CDR3 length is 12 residues. Germline-derived CDR1 and CDR2 are MNHNS and SASEGT. V was pared by 10 bases and J by 6 bases, with 4 bases of the junction left unmatched. CDR3 sequence: CATRTGSGELFF. CDR3 nucleotide sequence: TGTGCCACAAGGACAGGGTCCGGGGAGCTGTTTTTT.

This clone appeared many times. Additional DNA sequences in this sample encode the identical CDR3. This chain links TRBV27 with TRBJ1-2, with 7 bases matching TRBD1. V trimming: 2 bases; J trimming: 5 bases; junction bases outside the gene matches: 5. The germline CDR1 and CDR2 sequences are MNHEY and SMNVEV (reference sequence). The length of the CDR3 is 14 residues. The CDR3 DNA reads TGTGCCAGCAGTTTACGGGACAGCAGTTATGGCTACACCTTC. Translation: CASSLRDSSYGYTF.

This clone was detected ten times or more. In DNA, the CDR3 is TGCAGTGCTCCTCAGTCGGGATTGGCAGATACGCAGTATTTT. Its protein product is CSAPQSGLADTQYF. The chain links TRBV20-1 to TRBJ2-3; D is perhaps TRBD2 (5 bases). The CDR3 totals 14 residues. Germline CDR1 DFQATT, CDR2 SNEGSKA (reference sequence). V was cut by 5 bases and J by 4 bases, with 16 bases left in between.

By sample fraction, this clone is medium-sized (0.01 to 0.1%). V gene TRBV7-9 combines with J gene TRBJ1-1; D might be TRBD1 (5 bases). V gave up 5 bases and J gave up 6 bases, with 25 bases separating them. The CDR3 contains 17 residues. Germline-derived CDR1 and CDR2 are SEHNR and FQNEAQ (reference sequence). The CDR3 nucleotides are TGTGCCAGCAGCACGACCGACCGTCTAATCTCGGGGGCTGAAGCTTTCTTT. Translation gives CASSTTDRLISGAEAFF.

This clone was seen at least ten times. The V gene is TRBV5-8, the J gene TRBJ2-1, with a tentative D call TRBD1 (6 bases). CDR1 and CDR2 from the germline V gene are SGHTS and YDEGEE. V was shortened by 4 bases and J by 6 bases, with 11 bases between the two germline ends. The CDR3 has 13 amino acids. The CDR3 loop reads CASSRGSGNEQFF. CDR3 coding DNA: TGTGCCAGCAGCAGGGGGTCCGGCAATGAGCAGTTCTTC. Full variable domain (rest looked up from reference TRBV5-8 and TRBJ2-1): EAGVTQSPTHLIKTRGQQATLRCSPISGHTSVYWYQQALGLGLQFLLWYDEGEERNRGNFPPRFSGRQFPNYSSELNVNALELEDSALYLCASSRGSGNEQFFGPGTRLTVL.

On this clone itself: The junction departs from germline at one end; a sequencing error may be responsible. The V and J genes are TRBV6-1 and TRBJ1-6, with D unclear. This CDR3 is 13 amino acids long. Germline values: CDR1 MNHNS, CDR2 SASEGT. CDR3 nucleotide sequence: TGTGCCAGCATAAATTCCTATAATTCACCCCTCCGCTTT. Protein sequence: CASINSYNSPLRF.

This clone has ten or more counts. The rearrangement uses TRBV5-6 and TRBJ2-2, with TRBD1 as a possible D gene (5 bases). The V end was cut by 6 bases, the J end by 0 bases, with 15 bases between. CDR3 length: 16 residues. Germline V gives CDR1 SGHDT, CDR2 YYEEEE. CDR3: CASNPLFRANTGELFF. CDR3 bases: TGTGCCAGCAACCCCCTCTTCAGGGCGAACACCGGGGAGCTGTTTTTT.